Described below is a single TCR beta chain sequence and its context. The sample originates from a study of CD8+ T cells in alopecia areata. Reverse transcribed after extraction, RNA yielded cDNA as the sequencing template. TCRdb's table, derived via immunoSEQ multiplex PCR, lists solely in-frame clones and lacks some. The data show about 250,000 clones, with 45% to 70% seen just once and 0.8% to 1% held by the top ten. V was trimmed by 3 bases and J by 5 bases, leaving 13 bases between them. Germline V gene lookup returns CDR1 SNHLY and CDR2 FYNNEI. The CDR3 covers 15 residues. Stated treatment: oral pan-JAK inhibitor, 5-10 mg twice daily.

This clonotype originated in a human donor with alopecia areata. V and J are TRBV2 and TRBJ2-2; D call uncertain. The sample here was CD4+ T cells sorted from blood, taken around week 52, from a patient treated with tofacitinib. CDR3 region: CASSEVEGRTGELFF. The DNA for the CDR3 is TGTGCCAGCAGTGAGGTCGAAGGAAGAACCGGGGAGCTGTTTTTT.